This T cell receptor (beta chain) was profiled in a study of regulatory T cells in long-lasting Graves disease. Germline CDR1 and CDR2: MNHEY and SVGEGT. Trimming took 4 bases from V and 9 from J, leaving 6 bases between them. This CDR3 has 11 amino acids. The authors built TCR beta libraries using iRepertoire HTBI primers and Arm-PCR of CDR3 regions. Authors' processing steps: Under 75 TRBV and about 15 TRBJ segments were identified across samples. MiXCR, run by TCRdb on the multiplex PCR reads, gives a single entry per CDR3 protein. The V and J calls were determined by TCRdb, not by the authors. The sample lists hundreds of thousands of distinct CDR3 sequences, 16% occurring once. Time point reported: newly diagnosed GD, antithyroid drugs for less than 3 months. From PBMCs, RNA was extracted and then used to make the TCR library. The patient group derived from an endocrinology department in Xi'an, China. A volume of roughly 9.1 milliliters of peripheral blood was collected in EDTA tubes.

There are a few counts of this clonotype. Another study also made use of these data, one on T cells in Graves' hyperthyroidism and ophthalmopathy. That study adds: In validation, the model predicted ophthalmopathy. These predictions came a median roughly 6.5 months before onset.

The chain uses TRBV6-2 or TRBV6-3 and TRBJ2-2, with D hard to call. Sequencing used peripheral blood mononuclear cells (PBMCs), obtained at new diagnosis, from a patient treated with antithyroid drugs. The receptor was derived from a woman in her twenties or thirties with Graves disease. CDR3 in DNA: TGTGCCAGCAGTTCTCTCTGGGAGCTGTTTTTT. Its protein is CASSSLWELFF.